The 18 T cell receptor beta chains presented below share a single source sample, sequenced in a study of blood T cell repertoires in COVID-19. Assay used: immunoSEQ multiplex PCR; TCRdb lists only in-frame clones, some missing. The sample includes about 260,000 clones, around 87% of them seen just once. Sequencing was done on a sample of peripheral blood. Receptors were obtained from a woman aged 50 to 65 with acute or convalescent COVID-19.

This rearrangement joins TRBV2 to TRBJ1-4; maybe TRBD1 (6 bases). Germline CDR1 reads SNHLY; CDR2 reads FYNNEI. V was cut by 8 bases and J by 7 bases, with 11 bases left in between. The CDR3 extends over 12 amino acids. CDR3 region: CASQGPGEKLFF. CDR3 sequence (DNA): TGTGCCAGCCAGGGGCCGGGTGAAAAACTGTTTTTT. Full variable domain (remainder filled in from reference TRBV2 and TRBJ1-4): EPEVTQTPSHQVTQMGQEVILRCVPISNHLYFYWYRQILGQKVEFLVSFYNNEISEKSEIFDDQFSVERPDGSNFTLKIRSTKLEDSAMYFCASQGPGEKLFFGSGTQLSVL.

The J gene is TRBJ2-1, the V gene TRBV5-8, with D possibly being TRBD1 (6 bases). This CDR3 spans 13 amino acids. V lost 4 bases and J 5 bases, leaving 10 bases between the germline ends. Germline V CDR1 and CDR2: SGHTS, YDEGEE. CDR3: CASSRRQDNEQFF. The CDR3 DNA is TGTGCCAGCAGCCGCCGACAGGACAATGAGCAGTTCTTC.

This chain joins TRBV29-1 and TRBJ2-1; 8 bases are shared with TRBD2. The CDR3 covers 15 residues. With V trimmed by 4 bases and J by 3 bases, 8 bases remained unmatched. Looked up from germline, CDR1 is SQVTM and CDR2 is ANQGSEA. CDR3 DNA: TGCAGCGTTGGTACTAGCGGCCCTCTCTACAATGAGCAGTTCTTC. Translation gives CSVGTSGPLYNEQFF.

The chain is built from TRBV7-9 and TRBJ2-7; the match to TRBD1 covers 8 bases. V shed 5 bases and J 3 bases; nucleotides not matched to a gene: 9. Looked up from germline, CDR1 is SEHNR and CDR2 is FQNEAQ (reference sequence). The CDR3 loop spans 15 amino acids. The CDR3 nucleotides are TGTGCCAGCAGCAGAGGACAGGGCGGTTTCTACGAGCAGTACTTC. It is translated as CASSRGQGGFYEQYF.

The chain recombines TRBV11-2 with TRBJ2-1; no reliable D call. The V end was cut by 0 bases, the J end by 9 bases, with 6 bases between. This CDR3 is 12 amino acids long. CDR1 and CDR2 (germline): SGHAT, FQNNGV. The CDR3: CASSLDRVEQFF. The CDR3 DNA sequence: TGTGCCAGCAGCTTAGATCGGGTTGAGCAGTTCTTC.

The chain uses TRBV2 and TRBJ2-1; D is possibly TRBD1 (6 bases). Germline CDR1 and CDR2: SNHLY and FYNNEI. Trimming took off 4 bases at V and 10 bases at J, with 11 bases between the two ends. CDR3 size: 12 residues. The CDR3 DNA reads TGTGCCAGCAGTGGGGAACAGGGAGAGCAGTTCTTC. It translates to CASSGEQGEQFF. Using reference TRBV2 and TRBJ2-1 for the parts outside the CDR3, the full variable domain is EPEVTQTPSHQVTQMGQEVILRCVPISNHLYFYWYRQILGQKVEFLVSFYNNEISEKSEIFDDQFSVERPDGSNFTLKIRSTKLEDSAMYFCASSGEQGEQFFGPGTRLTVL.

The chain couples TRBV5-1 to TRBJ1-2; D is unresolved. CDR1 SGHRS and CDR2 YFSETQ come from the germline V gene. The CDR3 spans 14 residues. Trimming shortened V by 0 bases and J by 5 bases, and 11 bases separated the two germline ends. This CDR3 is CASSLAVWPYGYTF. Here the CDR3 DNA reads TGCGCCAGCAGCTTGGCCGTCTGGCCTTATGGCTACACCTTC.

The chain is built from TRBV7-3 and TRBJ2-1, with 7 nucleotides matching TRBD2. The CDR3 is 17 amino acids. From germline, CDR1 is SGHTA and CDR2 FQGTGA. V shed 5 bases and J 3 bases; nucleotides not matched to a gene: 13. The CDR3 DNA is TGTGCCAGCAGCCTTGGGAGGGGCGGGAGTATCTACAATGAGCAGTTCTTC. This codes for CASSLGRGGSIYNEQFF.

As regards this clone: The sample has other DNA sequences that encode this CDR3 too. CDR3 sequence: CASSQVSSGNTIYF. The CDR3 coding sequence is TGTGCCAGCAGCCAAGTTTCTTCCGGAAACACCATATATTTT. The genes are TRBV4-2 and TRBJ1-3; D call uncertain. Trimming removed 1 base at V and 4 bases at J, with 8 bases between. The germline CDR1 and CDR2 sequences are LGHNA and YNFKEQ. The CDR3 runs 14 residues.

The rearrangement joins TRBV27 to TRBJ2-2, with a tentative D call TRBD1 (7 bases). The CDR3 length is 16 residues. CDR1 is MNHEY and CDR2 is SMNVEV in the germline V gene (reference sequence). The V and J ends lost 3 bases and 2 bases respectively, with 13 bases between them. The CDR3 reads CASSFRRGANTGELFF. The CDR3 DNA is TGTGCCAGCAGTTTTCGCAGGGGGGCTAACACCGGGGAGCTGTTTTTT.

In this sample, this clone turned up once. The chain links TRBV5-1 to TRBJ1-2; weak D call: TRBD1 (5 bases). This CDR3 has 17 amino acids. CDR1 and CDR2 from the germline V gene are SGHRS and YFSETQ. With 0 bases removed from V and 3 bases from J, the gap between germline ends came to 18 bases. The CDR3 DNA follows: TGCGCCAGCAGCTTGGCCGCGACTTCAGGGTATTACTATGGCTACACCTTC. Its translation: CASSLAATSGYYYGYTF.

V and J are TRBV5-4 and TRBJ2-7; 15 nucleotides match TRBD2. From germline, CDR1 is SGHNT and CDR2 YYREEE (reference sequence). Trimming took 4 bases from V and 3 from J; bases not matched to a gene: 5. CDR3 length: 16 amino acids. The CDR3 region is CASSVGLAGGGYEQYF. In DNA form, the CDR3 reads TGTGCCAGCAGCGTGGGACTAGCGGGAGGAGGCTACGAGCAGTACTTC.

This chain joins TRBV6-5 and TRBJ2-3; 10 nucleotides align to TRBD2. V lost 2 bases, J lost 0 bases, and 2 bases stayed unmatched. The CDR3 is 16 residues long. Germline V gene sequence: CDR1 MNHEY, CDR2 SVGAGI. The CDR3 coding sequence is TGTGCCAGCAGTTACCTAGCGGGGGTAAGCACAGATACGCAGTATTTT. Encoded protein: CASSYLAGVSTDTQYF.

The chain links TRBV2 to TRBJ2-1; possible D gene TRBD2, 6 bases. The V gene's germline CDR1 is SNHLY and CDR2 FYNNEI. The length of the CDR3 is 15 residues. V lost 6 bases to trimming and J lost 8 bases, with 20 bases between them. The CDR3 sequence: CASSKGLTVGYEQFF. DNA of the CDR3: TGTGCCAGCAGCAAGGGACTCACGGTGGGGTATGAGCAGTTCTTC.

The chain is built from TRBV3-1 (or the pseudogene TRBV3-2) and TRBJ2-4; 7 bases are shared with TRBD2. Germline CDR1 reads LGHDT; CDR2 reads YNNKEL (reference sequence). This CDR3 contains 16 residues. The V segment lost 0 bases and the J segment 7 bases; nucleotides outside the gene matches: 9. The CDR3 is CASSQDRSGEGNIQYF. CDR3 in DNA: TGTGCCAGCAGCCAAGATCGGAGCGGGGAAGGGAACATTCAGTACTTC.

Only one count was recorded for this clone. The chain employs TRBV9 and TRBJ2-5; a weak D match, TRBD2 (5 bases). Germline V gene data show CDR1 as SGDLS and CDR2 as YYNGEE. The CDR3 covers 14 residues. V shed 3 bases and J shed 2 bases, with 11 bases lying between them. CDR3 amino acids: CASSAGYKQETQYF. CDR3 bases: TGTGCCAGCAGCGCGGGGTATAAACAAGAGACCCAGTACTTC.

This clone showed up many times. The V gene is TRBV29-1, the J gene TRBJ1-2; 10 bases map to TRBD1. The CDR3 spans 16 residues. Germline V gene lookup returns CDR1 SQVTM and CDR2 ANQGSEA. V was clipped by 6 bases and J by 0 bases; unmatched bases: 10. CDR3 nucleotides: TGCAGCGTGGGGGGACAGGGGCTCAAAGCTAACTATGGCTACACCTTC. Protein sequence: CSVGGQGLKANYGYTF.

This chain joins TRBV28 and TRBJ1-2, with 8 nucleotides matching TRBD1. V shed 2 bases and J 4 bases; nucleotides not matched to a gene: 3. The CDR3 contains 14 residues. Germline CDR1 reads MDHEN; CDR2 reads SYDVKM. CDR3 sequence: CASSLNTGGYGYTF. As DNA, the CDR3 is TGTGCCAGCAGTTTAAATACAGGGGGCTATGGCTACACCTTC.